This T cell receptor (beta chain) appears in the sequencing data of a study of CD8+ T cells in alopecia areata (dated by TCRdb to between 2017 and 2018). About the study as a whole: Treated patients were enrolled in an open-label pilot trial of oral tofacitinib at 5 to 10 mg twice daily for moderate-to-severe alopecia areata. Patients stayed on tofacitinib for 6 to 18 months and then had 6 months of follow-up off drug so that delayed response and recurrence could be assessed. The SALT score, which quantifies the percentage of affected scalp surface area, was used to measure disease severity in treated patients. In both human patients and the C3H/HeJ mouse model, the study applied high-throughput TCRbeta sequencing to look at T cell clonal expansion in alopecia areata. In humans, TCRbeta sequencing was performed on scalp tissue and on sorted CD4+ and CD8+ peripheral blood T cells from healthy controls and from patients with patchy or totalis/universalis alopecia areata. Patients on tofacitinib were biopsied at baseline and after 4 and 24 weeks of treatment, and several of the patients also had a later scalp biopsy. Scalp clonality was compared across normal scalp (n=4), patchy alopecia areata scalp (n=8), and alopecia totalis/universalis scalp (n=8). RNA was extracted with the PAXgene miRNA kit for fixed scalp, the miRNeasy kit for PBMCs, and the RNeasy kit for mouse skin. immunoSEQ multiplex PCR using 35 Vbeta forward primers and 13 Jbeta reverse primers was used to amplify TCRbeta CDR3 regions.

The germline ends are 12 bases apart after V is trimmed by 6 bases and J by 0 bases. Inclusive of the bounding cysteine and phenylalanine, the CDR3 is 15 residues long. The read is trimmed to its CDR3 DNA, 45 bases read in frame from base 1. The germline V gene sets CDR1 to MNHEY and CDR2 to SVGAGI. Study-wide conclusions, independent of this receptor: Scalp TCR repertoire analysis is complicated because resident alphabeta T cells in normal human skin are also sequenced, whereas mouse skin is dominated by gammadelta T cells. Tofacitinib significantly decreased scalp clonality and the number of expanded CD8+ clones among the top 100 scalp clones. Because the treated cohort was small and had just a single nonresponder, larger studies are needed to establish links between baseline CD8+ expansion and response. During tofacitinib treatment, many expanded lesional clones stuck around in both scalp and blood, and this persistence may partly explain why relapse happens after treatment is stopped. Lesional scalp, especially in alopecia totalis/universalis, showed higher clonality and more expanded CD8+ clones than normal scalp, suggesting antigenic drive. Shared TCR sequences between patients were less evident than in mice, which may be partly attributable to HLA diversity in the patient population.

This clone registers as medium-sized (0.01 to 0.1%) within its sample. There is no known antigen for this receptor. Base qualities are not recorded, but no much larger clone differs from it by a single base. This specimen's time point label, interpreted: 4 weeks on oral tofacitinib. What this sample's treatment or condition label stands for: oral pan-JAK inhibitor, 5-10 mg twice daily. From alopecia areata patients, peripheral blood was collected along with lesional scalp punch biopsies. PBMCs were isolated by density centrifugation and stained for CD3, CD4 and CD8, and CD4+ and CD8+ T cells were sorted on a FACSAria. Receptors were amplified or captured by the immunoSEQ multiplex PCR assay. RNA was extracted from all samples and reverse transcribed into cDNA, which served as template for TCR sequencing. SuperScript III was used to make first-strand cDNA, primed with a 2:1 mix of oligo-dT and random hexamers. Amplification bias was assessed with a synthetic immune receptor repertoire, and residual bias was removed computationally. The authors' pipeline ran thus. After raw reads were preprocessed to remove errors, the CDR3 was defined following IMGT conventions as running from the conserved cysteine to phenylalanine. Clonality was calculated as 1 minus Shannon entropy normalized by log2 of the number of productive unique TCRs. Scalp TCRbeta sequences were cross-referenced with sorted blood CD4 and CD8 repertoires so that the CD4 or CD8 identity of scalp clones could be inferred. TCRdb stores this immuneACCESS table with in-frame sequences only. Part of the clones is absent; in the studies checked, under half of the shortfall reflects unresolved V genes, and no reason is known for the rest. Clonal size and the V and J genes are those of that table, whereas D and trimming came from the DNA. The sample has under 150,000 clones on record, 50% to 55% of them singletons. Approximately 0.46% of the sample rests with the top ten.

The sequencing here drew on CD4+ T cells sorted from blood, taken at week 4, from a patient treated with tofacitinib. The chain is assembled from TRBV6-5 and TRBJ2-1, with a tentative D gene TRBD1 over 5 matching bases. The origin of this receptor is a human donor with alopecia areata. The CDR3 amino acid sequence is: CASRWTTSSYNEQFF. The DNA sequence is as follows: TGTGCCAGCAGGTGGACAACAAGCTCCTACAATGAGCAGTTCTTC.